One sample yielded the 4 T cell receptor beta chains listed below, sequenced in a study of shared clonotypes between healthy human individuals (dated by TCRdb to between 2020 and 2021). CD8 naive samples were CD45RO-negative cells positively selected for CCR7, giving a CD45RA+CCR7+ population that excluded TemRA cells. The library was produced with the immunoSEQ multiplex PCR assay. This is the immuneACCESS table as TCRdb keeps it, with only in-frame sequences that have V and J called. A part of the clones is gone; compared with another copy, unresolved V genes explain less than half, and the rest is unexplained. The sample includes hundreds of thousands of clones, with around 92% observed a single time. 24% of the sample goes to the ten largest clones. Specimen: naive CD8+ T cells sorted from blood. Sample cell subset or site, as interpreted from the label and publication: CD45RA+CCR7+. The origin of the receptors is a young man in good health.

The V call is TRBV5-1, the J call TRBJ1-4, with 7 nucleotides matching TRBD1. Germline V gene sequence: CDR1 SGHRS, CDR2 YFSETQ. The CDR3 totals 16 residues. The ends lost 3 bases at V and 0 bases at J; junction bases unmatched: 5. The CDR3 is CASSSTGLTTNEKLFF. CDR3 nucleotide sequence: TGCGCCAGCAGCTCGACAGGGTTAACAACTAATGAAAAACTGTTTTTT.

J is TRBJ2-1 and V is TRBV6-5; D call uncertain. From germline, CDR1 is MNHEY and CDR2 SVGAGI. Trimming took 6 bases from V and 0 from J, leaving 12 bases between them. The CDR3 totals 15 residues. CDR3 nucleotide sequence: TGTGCCAGCAGCTGGAGCGTTTCCTCCTACAATGAGCAGTTCTTC. It encodes CASSWSVSSYNEQFF.

This clone was found once. V usage is TRBV2 and J usage is TRBJ2-5, with TRBD2 as a possible D gene (5 bases). Germline assignment: CDR1 SNHLY and CDR2 FYNNEI. The CDR3 runs to 14 residues. The V end was cut by 4 bases, the J end by 5 bases, with 14 bases between. The CDR3 protein is CASSARLREETQYF. In DNA, the CDR3 is TGTGCCAGCAGTGCGAGACTACGAGAGGAGACCCAGTACTTC.

The genes are TRBV11-2 and TRBJ2-7, with TRBD2 matching over 10 bases. Germline V lookup: CDR1 SGHAT, CDR2 FQNNGV. V gave up 1 base and J gave up 5 bases; unmatched junction bases: 2. This CDR3 is built from 14 residues. CDR3 bases: TGTGCCAGCAGCTTAGTTCTAGCGGGAGACGAGCAGTACTTC. This gives the protein CASSLVLAGDEQYF.